The rows below give T cell receptor beta chains drawn from one sample of a study of cytomegalovirus exposure and HLA in healthy donors. The repertoire was sequenced with immunoSEQ multiplex PCR; TCRdb's copy has only in-frame clones and lacks some. Of 150,000 to 200,000 clones in the sample, approximately 84% are singletons; the top ten hold about 0.26%. The sample comprised PBMCs. Receptor source: a boy younger than 18 in good health and CMV-seronegative. Both conserved end residues are part of each CDR3. D genes are given only for firm matches. Only some rows state a clone size, as once, few, many or a class for expanded clones.

d_call	v_call	clone_size	j_call	cdr3_nt	cdr3_aa
.	TRBV10-2	.	TRBJ1-1	TGCGCCAGCACGGCAAGGGGTATCGGAGCTTTCTTT	CASTARGIGAFF
.	TRBV5-1	.	TRBJ2-3	TGCGCCAGCAGCTTGTTGGGCCCCAGGGATACGCAGTATTTT	CASSLLGPRDTQYF
.	TRBV5-1	.	TRBJ2-3	TGCGCCAGCACCTACCGCCGCGACAGAAGCACAGATACGCAGTATTTT	CASTYRRDRSTDTQYF
.	TRBV7-4	.	TRBJ1-3	TGTGCCAGCAGCCGGGGGTTTTATCCTGGAAACACCATATATTTT	CASSRGFYPGNTIYF
.	TRBV29-1	.	TRBJ1-1	TGCAGCGTTGAAGTTTCCCGCGTGAACACTGAAGCTTTCTTT	CSVEVSRVNTEAFF
.	TRBV30	.	TRBJ1-6	TGTGCCTGGAGGGATCTCGGGAGTAATAATTCACCCCTCCACTTT	CAWRDLGSNNSPLHF
.	TRBV5-1	.	TRBJ1-4	TGCGCCAGCAGCTTGTCAGGGATTGATGAAAAACTGTTTTTT	CASSLSGIDEKLFF
TRBD2	TRBV7-2	.	TRBJ2-7	TGTGCCAGCAGCCTCCGGGGGGGTGGATTACGATCCTACGAGCAGTACTTC	CASSLRGGGLRSYEQYF
.	TRBV5-1	.	TRBJ2-1	TGCGCCAGCAGCTTCCGAGGACATGGAAGCTCCTACAATGAGCAGTTCTTC	CASSFRGHGSSYNEQFF
TRBD2	TRBV4-2	.	TRBJ2-3	TGTGCCAGCAGCCAAGAAGCGGGAGGAGGGGATACGCAGTATTTT	CASSQEAGGGDTQYF
TRBD1	TRBV5-1	.	TRBJ2-7	TGCGCCAGCAGCTGGGGGACAGGGACATACGAGCAGTACTTC	CASSWGTGTYEQYF
TRBD1	TRBV6-6	.	TRBJ1-2	TGTGCCAGCAGTAACCCGACAGGGGCCTATGGCTACACCTTC	CASSNPTGAYGYTF
TRBD2	TRBV6-5	few	TRBJ2-5	TGTGCCAGCAGTTACGGCGGGGGAGAGACCCAGTACTTC	CASSYGGGETQYF
TRBD1	TRBV7-9	.	TRBJ2-7	TGTGCCAGCAGCTCCTCCCCGGACAGGAACTACGAGCAGTACTTC	CASSSSPDRNYEQYF
TRBD2	TRBV20-1	.	TRBJ2-1	TGCAGTGCTAGACGGGGGGGGCAGCAGTTCTTC	CSARRGGQQFF
TRBD1	TRBV19	.	TRBJ1-2	TGTGCCAGTATGGGTCAGGGGGCGCGAGGCTACACCTTC	CASMGQGARGYTF
.	TRBV29-1	.	TRBJ2-2	TGCAGCGTTGAACGCGCAGGCCTCGGGGAGCTGTTTTTT	CSVERAGLGELFF
.	TRBV30	.	TRBJ2-5	TGTGCCTGGAGTGTCCTGCAGGAGACCCAGTACTTC	CAWSVLQETQYF
TRBD2	TRBV9	.	TRBJ2-3	TGTGCCAGCAGCGTAGACACTAGCGGGACCTACACAGATACGCAGTATTTT	CASSVDTSGTYTDTQYF
.	TRBV4-3	.	TRBJ1-4	TGCGCCAGCAGCCAAGACCGGACAGCGGTATATGAAAAACTGTTTTTT	CASSQDRTAVYEKLFF
.	TRBV11-1	.	TRBJ1-1	TGTGCCAGCAGTCCCGAGCGGGGGGAAACTGAAGCTTTCTTT	CASSPERGETEAFF
.	TRBV30	.	TRBJ1-6	TGTGCCTGGGTCCGGGACTTGGGGAATTCACCCCTCCACTTT	CAWVRDLGNSPLHF
.	TRBV30	once	TRBJ1-2	TGTGCCTGGAGTGTAATCGGCAGGGTCCCGGGCTACACCTTC	CAWSVIGRVPGYTF
.	TRBV4-2	.	TRBJ2-7	TGTGCCAGCAGCCAAGACCTAAACAGGTTGCCCTACGAGCAGTACTTC	CASSQDLNRLPYEQYF
.	TRBV14	.	TRBJ2-1	TGTGCCAGCAGCCCGGGGGTCTACAATGAGCAGTTCTTC	CASSPGVYNEQFF
TRBD1	TRBV7-2	.	TRBJ2-7	TGTGCCAGCAGCTTCCTGACAGGGATCTCCTACGAGCAGTACTTC	CASSFLTGISYEQYF
TRBD2	TRBV5-4	.	TRBJ2-7	TGTGCCAGCAGCCTGGGACTAGCGGGAGGGCAAGGGGCCTACGAGCAGTACTTC	CASSLGLAGGQGAYEQYF
TRBD2	TRBV6-4	few	TRBJ2-1	TGTGCCAGCAGTGACCCCCCGGGGGAGGGTTCGCAGTTCTTC	CASSDPPGEGSQFF
.	TRBV13	.	TRBJ2-1	TGTGCCAGCAGCTATCAGCGGGTTCAGAGTAGTGAGCAGTTCTTC	CASSYQRVQSSEQFF
.	TRBV7-7	.	TRBJ1-1	TGTGCTAGCAGCTGGACAGAGAACACTGAAGCTTTCTTT	CASSWTENTEAFF
TRBD1	TRBV28	.	TRBJ1-2	TGTGCCAGCAGTTCCCCAGGGGGATATGGCTACACCTTC	CASSSPGGYGYTF